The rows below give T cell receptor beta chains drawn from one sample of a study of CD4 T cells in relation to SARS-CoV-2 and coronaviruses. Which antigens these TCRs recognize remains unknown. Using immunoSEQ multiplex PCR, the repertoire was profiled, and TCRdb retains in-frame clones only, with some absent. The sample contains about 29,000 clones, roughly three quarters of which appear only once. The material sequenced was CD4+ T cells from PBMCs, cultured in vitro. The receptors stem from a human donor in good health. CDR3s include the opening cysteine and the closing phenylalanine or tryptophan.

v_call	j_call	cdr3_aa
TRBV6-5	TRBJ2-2	CASSYGGQNTGELFF
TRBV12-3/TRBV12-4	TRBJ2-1	CASSLNGDEQFF
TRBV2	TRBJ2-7	CASRETSGGSYEQYF
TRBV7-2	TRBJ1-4	CASSLGIGGSRSEKLFF
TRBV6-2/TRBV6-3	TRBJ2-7	CASSYSTSGRATDEQYF
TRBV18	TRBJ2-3	CASSPDRSTDTQYF
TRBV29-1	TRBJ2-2	CSVALAGVGGELFF
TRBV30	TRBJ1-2	CAWSVASEGYTF
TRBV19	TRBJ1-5	CASSIGQQPQHF
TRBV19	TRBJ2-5	CASRGAAQETQYF
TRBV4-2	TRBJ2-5	CASSQGLAGAETQYF
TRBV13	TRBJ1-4	CASSQRTGSPTNEKLFF
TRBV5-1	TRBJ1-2	CASSPIEGANYGYTF
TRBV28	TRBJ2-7	CASRGGLYEQYF
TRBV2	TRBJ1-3	CASPNYSGNTIYF
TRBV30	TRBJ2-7	CAWSVPRGGQYF
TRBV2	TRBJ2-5	CASSETRGIPGTQYF
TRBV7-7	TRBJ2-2	CASASAPGQGSTGELFF
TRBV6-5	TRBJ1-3	CASSYSSRSSGNTIYF
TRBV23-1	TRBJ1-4	CASSQSRGDEKLFF
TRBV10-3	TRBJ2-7	CAISVDRYYEQYF
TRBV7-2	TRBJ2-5	CASRAGLETETQYF
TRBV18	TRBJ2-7	CASSQYTGLAGVRYEQYF
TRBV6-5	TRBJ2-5	CASKRSVGQETQYF
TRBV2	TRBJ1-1	CASSERSEAFF
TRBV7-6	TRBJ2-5	CASSLGVTRLEETQYF
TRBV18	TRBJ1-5	CASSLRSNQPQHF
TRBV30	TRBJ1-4	CAWSGGTGPEKLFF
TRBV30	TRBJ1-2	CAWRGAGGETNYGYTF
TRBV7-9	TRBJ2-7	CASSLRGGYEQYF
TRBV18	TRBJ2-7	CASSPLTGGEQYF
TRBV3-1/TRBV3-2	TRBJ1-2	CASSTGGRYGYTF
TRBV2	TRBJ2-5	CASSNNREETQYF
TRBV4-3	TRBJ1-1	CASSLGQSTEAFF
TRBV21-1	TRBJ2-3	CASSTSFRRDATDTQYF
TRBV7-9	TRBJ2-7	CASSLEAGPPYEQYF
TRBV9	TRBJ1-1	CASSVGGESKAFF
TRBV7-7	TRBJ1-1	CASSLRHLTEAFF
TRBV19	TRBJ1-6	CASSIEGQGATNSPLHF
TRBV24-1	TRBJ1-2	CATSDPSVNYGYTF
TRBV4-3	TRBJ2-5	CASSQDITSGQETQYF
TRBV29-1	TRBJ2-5	CSVAGAGAQETQYF
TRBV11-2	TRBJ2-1	CASSRRGLGYNEQFF